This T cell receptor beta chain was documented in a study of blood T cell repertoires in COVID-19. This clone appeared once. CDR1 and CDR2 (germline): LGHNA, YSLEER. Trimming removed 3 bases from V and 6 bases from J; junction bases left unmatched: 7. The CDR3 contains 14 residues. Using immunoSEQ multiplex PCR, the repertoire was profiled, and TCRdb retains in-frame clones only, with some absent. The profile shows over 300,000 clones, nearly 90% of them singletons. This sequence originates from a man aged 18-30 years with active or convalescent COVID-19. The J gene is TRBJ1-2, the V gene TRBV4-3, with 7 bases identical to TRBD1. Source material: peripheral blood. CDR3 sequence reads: CASSHDGTVDGYTF. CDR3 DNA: TGCGCCAGCAGCCATGACGGGACAGTCGATGGCTACACCTTC.